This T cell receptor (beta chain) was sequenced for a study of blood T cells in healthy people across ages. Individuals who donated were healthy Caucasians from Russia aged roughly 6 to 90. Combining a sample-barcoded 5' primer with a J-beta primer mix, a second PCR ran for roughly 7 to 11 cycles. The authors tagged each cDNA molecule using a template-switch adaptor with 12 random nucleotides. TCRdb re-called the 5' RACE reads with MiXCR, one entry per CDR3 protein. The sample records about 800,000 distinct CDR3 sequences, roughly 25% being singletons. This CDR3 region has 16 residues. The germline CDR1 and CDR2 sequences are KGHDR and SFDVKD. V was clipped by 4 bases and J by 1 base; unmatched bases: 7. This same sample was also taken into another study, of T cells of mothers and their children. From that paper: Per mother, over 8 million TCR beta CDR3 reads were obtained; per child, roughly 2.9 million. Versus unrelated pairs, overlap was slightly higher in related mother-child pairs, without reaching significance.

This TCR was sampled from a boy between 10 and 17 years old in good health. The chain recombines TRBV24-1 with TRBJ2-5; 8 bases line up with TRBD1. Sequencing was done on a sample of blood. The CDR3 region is CATSEPQGAIQETQYF. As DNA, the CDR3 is TGTGCCACCAGTGAGCCCCAGGGGGCGATCCAAGAGACCCAGTACTTC.